Listed below are T cell receptor beta chains from one sample, sequenced in a study of liver allograft versus peripheral blood T cells. Each CDR3 protein gets one entry after TCRdb re-called the reads with MiXCR. The sample holds around 10,000 distinct CDR3 sequences, about 18% seen once. These receptors came from a human patient who had a liver transplant. Some T cells may be provided by the graft donor. The CDR3 runs from the conserved cysteine through the conserved F or W. A D gene is named only where the DNA matches it firmly. Size is omitted from some rows. Given values are once, few, many or a class for expanded clones.

j_call clone_size d_call v_call cdr3_nt cdr3_aa
TRBJ2-7 few - TRBV28 TGTGCCAGCAGTTTTAGGCAGGGTCTATATGGGCAGTACTTC CASSFRQGLYGQYF
TRBJ2-2 - TRBD1 TRBV29-1 TGCAGCGTCGGGGGGACAGGGACCCCCGGGGAGCTGTTTTTT CSVGGTGTPGELFF
TRBJ2-1 - - TRBV7-9 TGTGCCAGCAGCTCAGCTAAGTTTGGGGTATGGGATGAGCAGTTCTTC CASSSAKFGVWDEQFF
TRBJ2-5 many - TRBV28 TGTGCCAGCAGTACGTTCACGGGAGCAGAGACCCAGTACTTC CASSTFTGAETQYF
TRBJ2-1 - - TRBV5-6 TGTGCCAGCAGGGACAGTGACAATGAGCAGTTCTTC CASRDSDNEQFF
TRBJ2-4 medium-sized - TRBV19 TGTGCCAGTAGTATACCCTCGGGAGAGGGCGGGAAAAACATTCAGTACTTC CASSIPSGEGGKNIQYF
TRBJ1-6 - - TRBV12-3/TRBV12-4 TGTGCCAGCAGCAACCGGGACCGCTTTTCTTCACCCCTCCACTTT CASSNRDRFSSPLHF
TRBJ1-5 few - TRBV25-1 TGTGCCAGCAGTGACAGGGTCAATGGGCCCCAGCATTTT CASSDRVNGPQHF
TRBJ2-1 few TRBD2 TRBV11-2 TGTGCCAGCAGCCCCGGACTAGCGGGAGGGCCCGATGAGCAGTTCTTC CASSPGLAGGPDEQFF
TRBJ2-7 many - TRBV6-2/TRBV6-3 TGTGCCAGCAGTTTCTCCTCCTACGAGCAGTACTTC CASSFSSYEQYF
TRBJ2-6 medium-sized TRBD2 TRBV7-9 TGTGCCAGCAGCTGGGACTACCGAAGCTCTGGGGCCAACGTCCTGACTTTC CASSWDYRSSGANVLTF
TRBJ2-3 - - TRBV6-2/TRBV6-3 TGTGCCAGCAGTTACGGAGGGCCCGGTGGCACGCAGTATTTT CASSYGGPGGTQYF
TRBJ2-3 - - TRBV24-1 TGTGCCACCAGTGTGCACGGCACAGATACGCAGTATTTT CATSVHGTDTQYF
TRBJ1-5 - TRBD1 TRBV12-3/TRBV12-4 TGTGCCAGCAGCACAGGGGGCCAGCCCCAGCATTTT CASSTGGQPQHF
TRBJ2-1 - - TRBV20-1 TGCAGTGCTAGTTGGGGAGGTGATGAGCAGTTCTTC CSASWGGDEQFF
TRBJ1-2 few - TRBV5-6 TGTGCCAGCAGCTTGCCACACAGTTCGGGCGATGGCTACACCTTC CASSLPHSSGDGYTF
TRBJ2-2 medium-sized - TRBV6-5 TGTGCCAGCCGACCTAGACGAAGGGATGGGACCGGGGAGCTGTTTTTT CASRPRRRDGTGELFF
TRBJ1-5 few - TRBV27 TGTGCCAGCAGTTTTGCGGGTCAGCCCCAGCATTTT CASSFAGQPQHF
TRBJ1-2 medium-sized - TRBV7-9 TGTGCCAGCAGCTTACAGGACTATGGCTACACCTTC CASSLQDYGYTF
TRBJ1-3 - - TRBV28 TGTGCCAGCACCCAGGCACCGGGGATCTCTGGAAACACCATATATTTT CASTQAPGISGNTIYF
TRBJ1-4 medium-sized - TRBV28 TGTGCCAGCAGTTCGATTATCGGACGGGCAACTAATGAAAAACTGTTTTTT CASSSIIGRATNEKLFF
TRBJ1-1 few - TRBV7-2 TGTGCCAGCAGCGGACACATGAACACTGAAGCTTTCTTT CASSGHMNTEAFF
TRBJ2-7 - - TRBV7-9 TGTGCCAGCAGCTTATCCGCCTACGAGCAGTACTTC CASSLSAYEQYF
TRBJ1-3 medium-sized - TRBV6-5 TGTGCCAGCAGCCCCGGGACGGCAGTAAACGCTGGAAACACCATATATTTT CASSPGTAVNAGNTIYF
TRBJ1-1 medium-sized - TRBV6-2/TRBV6-3 TGTGCCAGCAGACAGTTGAACACTGAAGCTTTCTTT CASRQLNTEAFF
TRBJ1-1 - - TRBV30 TGTGCCTGGAGGGGACCGGCCCACGGGGAAGCTTTCTTT CAWRGPAHGEAFF
TRBJ1-1 medium-sized - TRBV29-1 TGCACCTCTCGATGGGGCACTTTTGAAGGCCAACGCCCTGAAGCTTTCTTT CTSRWGTFEGQRPEAFF
TRBJ2-1 - TRBD2 TRBV10-3 TGTGCCATCAGGGCGGGGGTCCCCTACGAGCAGTTCTTC CAIRAGVPYEQFF
TRBJ1-1 few - TRBV5-5 TGTGCCAGCAGCTTGAAGCTTGCTGACGCTTTCTTT CASSLKLADAFF
TRBJ2-1 few TRBD2 TRBV5-6 TGTGCCAGCACCACCTTCTCACTAGCGGGCGAGCAGTTCTTC CASTTFSLAGEQFF
TRBJ1-3 medium-sized - TRBV28 TGTGCCAGCAGTCCTGACAGCTCTGGAAACACCATATATTTT CASSPDSSGNTIYF
TRBJ1-5 medium-sized - TRBV19 TGTGCCAGTAGTATGGCAGGACATAGCAATCAGCCCCAGCATTTT CASSMAGHSNQPQHF
TRBJ2-7 - TRBD2 TRBV30 TGTGCCTGGAGTGTAACGCGGGGAGGGATAGTGGGCGAGCAGTACTTC CAWSVTRGGIVGEQYF
TRBJ1-2 - - TRBV5-5 TGTGCCAGCAGCTCCCTGGGGCAGGGGTTGACGGGCTACACCTTC CASSSLGQGLTGYTF
TRBJ1-2 few - TRBV5-4 TGTGCCAGCAGTCTCGAGGCGGGTCGGGGCTACACCTTC CASSLEAGRGYTF
TRBJ2-1 medium-sized TRBD1 TRBV28 TGTGCCAGCAGTTTAGGGACAGGGGAACGCCATGAGCAGTTCTTC CASSLGTGERHEQFF
TRBJ2-7 few TRBD2 TRBV28 TGTGCCAGCAGTTTAAAGCGGGGGAGCTACGAGCAGTACTTC CASSLKRGSYEQYF
TRBJ2-1 many - TRBV28 TGTGCCAGCAGCCGGGGGTTAGGCCGGAACAATGAGCAGTTCTTC CASSRGLGRNNEQFF
TRBJ1-1 medium-sized - TRBV27 TGTGCCAGCAGTTTCAGGGGTATTGGGGACACTGAAGCTTTCTTT CASSFRGIGDTEAFF
TRBJ2-7 medium-sized TRBD1 TRBV29-1 TGCAGCGTTGAAGGAACAGGGGCGGACTACGAGCAGTACTTC CSVEGTGADYEQYF
TRBJ2-1 medium-sized TRBD2 TRBV24-1 TGTGCCACCAGTGGTGGAGCGGGAGGGTTCGATGAGCAGTTCTTC CATSGGAGGFDEQFF
TRBJ1-2 - - TRBV5-5 TGTGCCAGCAGCTTAGCGGTCGGGGGCAGTGGCTACACCTTC CASSLAVGGSGYTF
TRBJ2-3 medium-sized - TRBV29-1 TGCAGCGTTATGGGGCTAAGCACAGATACGCAGTATTTT CSVMGLSTDTQYF
TRBJ1-2 medium-sized TRBD1 TRBV18 TGTGCCAGCTCACCCAACCCGGGACAGGGAACCTATGGCTACACCTTC CASSPNPGQGTYGYTF
TRBJ2-3 medium-sized TRBD2 TRBV18 TGTGCCAGCTCACCACAGAAAGCGGGGATGGGAGATACGCAGTATTTT CASSPQKAGMGDTQYF
TRBJ1-2 few - TRBV11-2 TGTGCCAGCAGCTTAGAGGGTGTGGGCAGGGTTCCCTATGGCTACACCTTC CASSLEGVGRVPYGYTF
TRBJ2-7 - TRBD2 TRBV6-5 TGTGCCAGCAGTTACGGAGGGCCGGGACTAGACGCCTACGAGCAGTACTTC CASSYGGPGLDAYEQYF
TRBJ2-3 few - TRBV19 TGTGCCAGTAGTAGTGGGGGGTACACAGATACGCAGTATTTT CASSSGGYTDTQYF
TRBJ1-6 few - TRBV20-1 TGCAGTGCTGAGGGAGTAGGGAATTCACCCCTCCACTTT CSAEGVGNSPLHF
TRBJ2-3 medium-sized TRBD2 TRBV6-5 TGTGCCAGCAGTTACCGGGGACTAAGCACAGATACGCAGTATTTT CASSYRGLSTDTQYF
TRBJ2-1 - - TRBV30 TGTGCCTGGAGTGTTGGGTCAAGCTCCTACAATGAGCAGTTCTTC CAWSVGSSSYNEQFF
TRBJ2-7 medium-sized - TRBV28 TGTGCCAGCAGTTCCCTAACTAGGCTAAGGGACGAGCAGTACTTC CASSSLTRLRDEQYF
TRBJ2-3 - TRBD2 TRBV20-1 TGCAGTGCTAACCTAGCGGGGGGTGCAGATACGCAGTATTTT CSANLAGGADTQYF
TRBJ1-2 medium-sized - TRBV6-2/TRBV6-3 TGTGCCAGCAGGGACGGCAGCCGACCTGACTATGGCTACACCTTC CASRDGSRPDYGYTF
TRBJ2-2 few - TRBV6-5 TGTGCCAGCAGTTTTAGGGTGAAACTACGGGACACCGGGGAGCTGTTTTTT CASSFRVKLRDTGELFF
TRBJ1-4 medium-sized - TRBV19 TGTGCCAGTAGTATTAATCGTCAGGTCCTTAATGAAAAACTGTTTTTT CASSINRQVLNEKLFF
TRBJ1-4 medium-sized TRBD1 TRBV19 TGTGCCAGTAGTATCACAGGGGCGGCTGAAAAACTGTTTTTT CASSITGAAEKLFF